The T cell receptor (beta chain) described here comes from a study of blood T cell repertoires in COVID-19. About the research overall: Specimens from acute and convalescent COVID-19 originated in the United States, Italy and Spain. The cDNA or gDNA used as material had been derived from T cells, B-cell-depleted T cells, or PBMCs.

In germline, CDR1 is SNHLY, CDR2 FYNNEI. This CDR3 spans 14 amino acids. J gave up 4 bases and V 5 bases, and 6 bases lay outside the gene matches. As processed by the authors: Reference gene primer amplification gave estimated nucleated cell counts. Generated by immunoSEQ multiplex PCR, the TCRdb table keeps only in-frame clones and is missing some. V and J calls and clone size are those listed in that table; D and trimming were worked out from the DNA. The repertoire holds around 30,000 clones, with roughly 83% as singletons. V is TRBV2 and J is TRBJ2-7, with 9 bases lining up with TRBD1. This TCR was sampled from a human donor in a cohort sampled during active COVID-19. The source material was peripheral blood. The CDR3 DNA reads as TGTGCCAGCAGTCCGGGACAGGGAGGGTACGAGCAGTACTTC. It encodes CASSPGQGGYEQYF.